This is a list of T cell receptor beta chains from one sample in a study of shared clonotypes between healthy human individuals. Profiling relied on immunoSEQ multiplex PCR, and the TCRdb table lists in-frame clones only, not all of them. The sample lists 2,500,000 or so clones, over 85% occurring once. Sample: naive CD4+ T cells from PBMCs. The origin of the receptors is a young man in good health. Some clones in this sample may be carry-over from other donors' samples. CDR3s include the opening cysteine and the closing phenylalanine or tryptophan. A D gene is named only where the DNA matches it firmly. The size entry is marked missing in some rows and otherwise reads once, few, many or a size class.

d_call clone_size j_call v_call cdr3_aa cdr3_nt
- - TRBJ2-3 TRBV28 CASSFSGLSTDTQYF TGTGCCAGCAGTTTTTCCGGACTTAGCACAGATACGCAGTATTTT
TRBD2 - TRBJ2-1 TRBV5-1 CASGAGGAYNEQFF TGCGCCAGCGGGGCCGGGGGGGCCTACAATGAGCAGTTCTTC
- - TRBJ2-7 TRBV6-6 CASGMKYF TGTGCCAGCGGTATGAAGTACTTC
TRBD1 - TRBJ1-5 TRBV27 CASSPRGLRDSVGYWPQHF TGTGCCAGCAGTCCCAGGGGACTCCGGGACAGCGTAGGATATTGGCCCCAGCATTTT
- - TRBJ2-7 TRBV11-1 CASSPETVLDYEQYF TGTGCCAGCAGCCCGGAGACAGTGCTGGACTACGAGCAGTACTTC
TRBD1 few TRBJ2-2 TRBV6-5 CASRINRGTGELFF TGTGCCAGCAGGATCAACAGGGGGACCGGGGAGCTGTTTTTT
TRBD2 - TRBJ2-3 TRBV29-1 CSTFSGRVNTQYF TGCAGCACCTTCAGCGGGAGGGTTAATACGCAGTATTTT
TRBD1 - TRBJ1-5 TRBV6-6 CASSSGTGGQPQHF TGTGCCAGCAGTAGCGGGACAGGAGGCCAGCCCCAGCATTTT
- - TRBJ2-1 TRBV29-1 CSVQTPTYNEQFF TGCAGCGTTCAGACTCCCACCTACAATGAGCAGTTCTTC
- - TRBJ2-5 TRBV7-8 CASSLAGDQETQYF TGTGCCAGCAGCTTAGCGGGAGATCAAGAGACCCAGTACTTC
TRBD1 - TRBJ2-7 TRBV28 CASSPPAGTGGHEQYF TGTGCCAGCAGTCCCCCTGCCGGGACAGGGGGCCACGAGCAGTACTTC
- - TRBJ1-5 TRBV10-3 CAIRRGDLSNQPQHF TGTGCCATCAGACGAGGGGACTTGAGCAATCAGCCCCAGCATTTT
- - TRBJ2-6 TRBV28 CASSSPPGGLSGANVLTF TGTGCCAGCAGTTCCCCCCCCGGGGGTCTTTCTGGGGCCAACGTCCTGACTTTC
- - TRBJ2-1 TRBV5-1 CASSPDGGPYNEQFF TGCGCCAGCAGTCCTGACGGGGGACCCTACAATGAGCAGTTCTTC
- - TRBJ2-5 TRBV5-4 CASSLAAGRETQYF TGTGCCAGCAGCTTGGCGGCAGGGAGAGAGACCCAGTACTTC
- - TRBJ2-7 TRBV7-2 CASSYALGGTYEQYF TGTGCCAGCAGCTATGCCCTCGGGGGTACCTACGAGCAGTACTTC
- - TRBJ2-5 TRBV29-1 CSVEDLRGRETQYF TGCAGCGTTGAAGATCTGCGGGGGCGTGAGACCCAGTACTTC
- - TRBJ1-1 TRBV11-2 CASSSGFLENTEAFF TGTGCCAGCAGCTCAGGATTTCTCGAGAACACTGAAGCTTTCTTT
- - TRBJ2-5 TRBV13 CASSRGVASRRETQYF TGTGCCAGCAGCCGAGGTGTGGCCTCACGACGGGAGACCCAGTACTTC
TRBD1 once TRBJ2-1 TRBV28 CATRETGDWSNEQFF TGTGCCACCCGGGAGACAGGGGATTGGTCCAATGAGCAGTTCTTC
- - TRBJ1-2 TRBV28 CASSPTGANYGYTF TGTGCCAGCAGTCCCACGGGGGCTAACTATGGCTACACCTTC
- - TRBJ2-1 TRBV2 CASSSGDLRASEQFF TGTGCCAGCAGTTCGGGGGACCTAAGAGCTAGTGAGCAGTTCTTC
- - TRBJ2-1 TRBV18 CASVGDRGEQFF TGTGCCAGCGTGGGGGATCGTGGTGAGCAGTTCTTC
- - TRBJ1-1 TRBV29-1 CSVEVQQYTEAFF TGCAGCGTTGAAGTGCAACAGTACACTGAAGCTTTCTTT
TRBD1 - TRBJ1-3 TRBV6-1 CASSEKAGTGAGNTIYF TGTGCCAGCAGTGAGAAAGCCGGGACAGGTGCTGGAAACACCATATATTTT
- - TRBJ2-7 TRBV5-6 CASSFARTAFYEQYF TGTGCCAGCAGCTTCGCTAGGACAGCTTTCTACGAGCAGTACTTC
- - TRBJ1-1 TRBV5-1 CASSLADSTFEAFF TGCGCCAGCAGCTTGGCCGACAGCACTTTTGAAGCTTTCTTT
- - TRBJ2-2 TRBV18 CASSPIQRQNTGELFF TGTGCCAGCTCACCGATCCAGCGGCAGAACACCGGGGAGCTGTTTTTT
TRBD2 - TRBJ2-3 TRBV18 CASSLGLAGGPDTQYF TGTGCCAGCTCTCTCGGACTAGCGGGAGGGCCAGATACGCAGTATTTT